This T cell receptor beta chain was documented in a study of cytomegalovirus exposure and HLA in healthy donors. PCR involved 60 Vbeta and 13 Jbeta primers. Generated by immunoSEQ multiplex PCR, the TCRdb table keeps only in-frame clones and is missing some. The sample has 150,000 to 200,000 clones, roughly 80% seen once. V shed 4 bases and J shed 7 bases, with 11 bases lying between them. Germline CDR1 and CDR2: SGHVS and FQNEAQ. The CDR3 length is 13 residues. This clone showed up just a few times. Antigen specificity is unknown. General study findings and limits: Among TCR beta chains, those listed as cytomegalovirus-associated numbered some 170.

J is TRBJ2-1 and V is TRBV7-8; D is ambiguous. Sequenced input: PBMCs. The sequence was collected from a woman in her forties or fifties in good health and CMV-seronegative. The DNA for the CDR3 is TGTGCCAGCAGCTCCGGTACCGGGAATGAGCAGTTCTTC. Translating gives CASSSGTGNEQFF.